Listed below are T cell receptor beta chains from one sample, sequenced in a study of spatial heterogeneity in lung cancer. Each CDR3 protein gets one entry after TCRdb re-called the 5' RACE reads with MiXCR. Seen here are tens of thousands of distinct CDR3 sequences, 13% observed once, and the top ten hold roughly 6.9%. The specimen comprised PBMCs, sampled at surgery. These receptors all stem from a male donor with early-stage non-small cell lung cancer. CDR3s include the opening cysteine and the closing phenylalanine or tryptophan. The D gene is left open where the match is weak. The size field is filled for only some rows; it gives once, few, many or a size class.

>13|TRBJ1-5|.|TRBV19|.
CASSISPGQPQHF
TGTGCCAGTAGTATCTCCCCCGGGCAGCCCCAGCATTTT
>13|TRBJ2-1|many|TRBV12-3/TRBV12-4|.
CASSFPLSSEQFF
TGTGCCAGCAGTTTTCCCCTCAGCAGCGAGCAGTTCTTC
>13|TRBJ2-3|many|TRBV5-4|TRBD2
CASSLAGPDTQYF
TGTGCCAGCAGCCTAGCGGGGCCAGATACGCAGTATTTT
>13|TRBJ2-3|few|TRBV5-4|.
CASRGRTTDTQYF
TGTGCCAGCAGGGGGCGGACCACAGATACGCAGTATTTT
>15|TRBJ1-5|few|TRBV4-1|TRBD1
CASRLTGESNQPQHF
TGCGCCAGCAGGCTTACAGGGGAGAGCAATCAGCCCCAGCATTTT
>15|TRBJ2-3|few|TRBV5-6|TRBD1
CASSTGTGPTDTQYF
TGTGCCAGCAGCACCGGGACAGGCCCCACAGATACGCAGTATTTT
>15|TRBJ1-2|few|TRBV20-1|TRBD1
CSATPRTGGVGGYTF
TGCAGTGCTACCCCCCGCACAGGGGGCGTAGGTGGCTACACCTTC
>14|TRBJ2-7|few|TRBV7-2|.
CASSLTRDTYEQYF
TGTGCCAGCAGCTTAACTAGGGATACCTACGAGCAGTACTTC
>16|TRBJ2-1|few|TRBV7-6|TRBD2
CASSLNPSGSIDEQFF
TGTGCCAGCAGCTTAAACCCTAGCGGGAGTATCGATGAGCAGTTCTTC
>15|TRBJ1-5|.|TRBV19|TRBD1
CASSTGTGGDQPQHF
TGTGCCAGTAGTACCGGGACAGGGGGAGATCAGCCCCAGCATTTT
>13|TRBJ1-1|many|TRBV12-3/TRBV12-4|.
CASRTGPITEAFF
TGTGCCAGCAGAACCGGACCGATTACTGAAGCTTTCTTT
>13|TRBJ1-1|many|TRBV4-1|.
CASSQDRGSEAFF
TGCGCCAGCAGCCAAGATCGAGGGTCCGAAGCTTTCTTT
>15|TRBJ1-4|few|TRBV7-9|TRBD1
CASPQTGTGDEKLFF
TGTGCCAGTCCACAAACCGGGACAGGAGATGAAAAACTGTTTTTT
>15|TRBJ1-3|few|TRBV5-1|TRBD1
CASSHGQGPGNTIYF
TGCGCCAGCAGCCACGGACAGGGGCCTGGAAACACCATATATTTT
>15|TRBJ2-5|many|TRBV28|TRBD1
CASSLTSTGLKAQYF
TGTGCCAGCAGTTTAACCTCGACAGGGTTAAAGGCCCAGTACTTC
>17|TRBJ2-3|.|TRBV4-1|TRBD2
CASSQDGTSGIQDTQYF
TGCGCCAGCAGCCAGGACGGGACTAGCGGGATACAAGATACGCAGTATTTT
>15|TRBJ1-4|.|TRBV5-4|.
CASSAERATNEKLFF
TGTGCCAGCAGCGCCGAGAGGGCAACTAATGAAAAACTGTTTTTT
>13|TRBJ2-1|many|TRBV13|TRBD1
CASSLPQDRALFF
TGTGCCAGCAGCCTACCGCAGGACAGGGCTCTCTTCTTC
>11|TRBJ2-7|many|TRBV4-1|.
CASSLSGEQYF
TGCGCCAGCAGCCTCTCGGGGGAGCAGTACTTC
>14|TRBJ1-1|.|TRBV5-4|.
CASSPTGRGTEAFF
TGTGCCAGCAGCCCCACCGGACGGGGGACTGAAGCTTTCTTT
>15|TRBJ1-1|many|TRBV11-2|.
CASSYIMSRDTEAFF
TGTGCCAGCAGCTACATAATGAGCAGGGACACTGAAGCTTTCTTT
>12|TRBJ1-2|.|TRBV29-1|.
CSVGGQNYGYTF
TGCAGCGTTGGCGGACAGAACTATGGCTACACCTTC
>17|TRBJ1-4|few|TRBV15|.
CATSRGGGEATNEKLFF
TGTGCCACCAGCAGAGGCGGGGGCGAGGCAACTAATGAAAAACTGTTTTTT
>16|TRBJ1-6|.|TRBV18|.
CASSPPRVSYNSPLHF
TGTGCCAGCTCACCTCCGCGGGTCTCCTATAATTCACCCCTCCACTTT
>12|TRBJ2-7|.|TRBV4-2|.
CASSQLHYEQYF
TGTGCCAGCAGCCAGCTTCACTACGAGCAGTACTTC
>14|TRBJ1-2|many|TRBV5-4|.
CASSESGTLYGYTF
TGTGCCAGCAGTGAAAGCGGGACTCTCTATGGCTACACCTTC
>14|TRBJ2-3|medium-sized|TRBV29-1|TRBD1
CSTHRTGSTDTQYF
TGCAGCACTCACCGGACAGGGAGCACAGATACGCAGTATTTT
>12|TRBJ1-2|.|TRBV20-1|.
CSAPAGDGGYTF
TGCAGTGCCCCGGCAGGGGACGGTGGCTACACCTTC
>15|TRBJ1-4|few|TRBV7-2|TRBD1
CASSLATGGIVKLFF
TGTGCCAGCTCCCTGGCGACAGGGGGGATCGTAAAACTGTTTTTT
>12|TRBJ2-1|.|TRBV20-1|.
CSARMGGDEQFF
TGCAGTGCTAGAATGGGAGGTGATGAGCAGTTCTTC
>15|TRBJ1-1|few|TRBV19|.
CASSTPGDWNTEAFF
TGTGCCAGTAGTACCCCGGGGGATTGGAACACTGAAGCTTTCTTT
>15|TRBJ2-3|many|TRBV27|TRBD1
CASTGQGARADTQYF
TGTGCCAGCACGGGACAGGGGGCTCGGGCAGATACGCAGTATTTT
>14|TRBJ2-5|many|TRBV6-5|.
CASSPRVRSRTQYF
TGTGCCAGCAGTCCCAGGGTCCGGAGTCGGACCCAGTACTTC
>17|TRBJ2-1|few|TRBV18|.
CASTYLQGLPSYNEQFF
TGTGCCAGCACCTATTTACAGGGACTCCCCTCCTACAATGAGCAGTTCTTC
>15|TRBJ1-5|many|TRBV24-1|.
CATSDSDSLNQPQHF
TGTGCCACCAGTGATTCGGACAGCCTAAATCAGCCCCAGCATTTT
>16|TRBJ2-7|.|TRBV6-5|TRBD1
CASSYSRGQGAYEQYF
TGTGCCAGCAGTTACTCGAGGGGACAGGGGGCCTACGAGCAGTACTTC
>14|TRBJ1-6|many|TRBV27|TRBD1
CASSFTGVDSPLHF
TGTGCCAGCAGTTTTACAGGGGTGGATTCACCCCTCCACTTT
>14|TRBJ1-1|many|TRBV6-5|.
CASSSRDPSTEAFF
TGTGCCAGCAGTTCCCGGGACCCCAGCACTGAAGCTTTCTTT
>17|TRBJ2-7|.|TRBV5-5|TRBD2
CASSATKREGTSYEQYF
TGTGCCAGCAGCGCGACCAAGCGGGAGGGGACCTCCTACGAGCAGTACTTC
>14|TRBJ1-5|few|TRBV5-1|TRBD1
CASSNGQGNQPQHF
TGCGCCAGCAGCAATGGACAGGGCAATCAGCCCCAGCATTTT
>13|TRBJ1-5|.|TRBV24-1|.
CAVQGWYNQPQHF
TGTGCCGTTCAGGGGTGGTACAATCAGCCCCAGCATTTT
>16|TRBJ2-1|few|TRBV6-5|TRBD2
CASRYSKSGTFGEQFF
TGTGCCAGCAGATACTCGAAAAGCGGGACTTTCGGTGAGCAGTTCTTC
>12|TRBJ1-1|few|TRBV29-1|TRBD1
CSVGTANTEAFF
TGCAGCGTGGGGACAGCGAACACTGAAGCTTTCTTT
>14|TRBJ2-7|.|TRBV19|.
CASSLDSLPYEQYF
TGTGCCAGTAGCCTAGACAGTCTCCCCTACGAGCAGTACTTC
>17|TRBJ2-3|.|TRBV15|.
CATSPEGGGMGRYTQYF
TGTGCCACCAGCCCCGAGGGGGGCGGGATGGGGCGATATACGCAGTATTTT